This record looks at one TCR beta chain sequence and its context. The data derive from a study of control samples from healthy donors and cancer patients. Germline V lookup: CDR1 LNHNV, CDR2 YYDKDF (reference sequence). This CDR3 contains 15 residues. The V and J ends lost 0 bases and 7 bases, in that order; junction bases with no gene match: 3. Some clones are missing from TCRdb's copy, which holds only in-frame ones; the method was immunoSEQ multiplex PCR. The sample has tens of thousands of clones, more than 75% seen once; the top ten hold 1.6%. The receptor was derived from a woman in her forties with lung cancer. The sequenced sample was PBMCs. The chain employs TRBV15 and TRBJ2-1, with 10 nucleotides matching TRBD2. CDR3 nucleotides: TGTGCCACCAGCAGAGAAAAACTAGCGGGGAATGAGCAGTTCTTC. It yields the protein CATSREKLAGNEQFF.